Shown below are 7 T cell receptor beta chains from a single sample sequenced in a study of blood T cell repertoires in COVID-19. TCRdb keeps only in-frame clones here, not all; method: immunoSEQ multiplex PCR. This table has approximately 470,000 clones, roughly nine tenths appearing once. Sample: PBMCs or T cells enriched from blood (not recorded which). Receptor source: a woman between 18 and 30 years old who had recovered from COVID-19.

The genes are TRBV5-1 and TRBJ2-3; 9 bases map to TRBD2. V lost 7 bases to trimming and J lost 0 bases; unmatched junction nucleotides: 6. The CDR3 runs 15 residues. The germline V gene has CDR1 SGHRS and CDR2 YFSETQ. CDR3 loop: CASSDSGGSTDTQYF. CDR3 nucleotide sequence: TGCGCCAGCTCGGATAGCGGGGGAAGCACAGATACGCAGTATTTT.

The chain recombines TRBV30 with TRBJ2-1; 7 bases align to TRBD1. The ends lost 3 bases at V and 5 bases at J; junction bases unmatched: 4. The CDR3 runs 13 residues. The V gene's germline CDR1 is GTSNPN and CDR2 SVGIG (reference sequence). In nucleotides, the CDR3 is TGTGCCTGGAGCACAGGGGACCACAATGAGCAGTTCTTC. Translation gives CAWSTGDHNEQFF.

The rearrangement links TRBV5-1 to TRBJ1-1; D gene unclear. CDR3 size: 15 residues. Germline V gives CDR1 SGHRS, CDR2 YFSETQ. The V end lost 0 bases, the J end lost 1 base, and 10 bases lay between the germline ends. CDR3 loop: CASSLERPGNTEAFF. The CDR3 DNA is TGCGCCAGCAGCTTGGAGAGGCCCGGGAACACTGAAGCTTTCTTT. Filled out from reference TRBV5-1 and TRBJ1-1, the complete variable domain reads KAGVTQTPRYLIKTRGQQVTLSCSPISGHRSVSWYQQTPGQGLQFLFEYFSETQRNKGNFPGRFSGRQFSNSRSEMNVSTLELGDSALYLCASSLERPGNTEAFFGQGTRLTVV.

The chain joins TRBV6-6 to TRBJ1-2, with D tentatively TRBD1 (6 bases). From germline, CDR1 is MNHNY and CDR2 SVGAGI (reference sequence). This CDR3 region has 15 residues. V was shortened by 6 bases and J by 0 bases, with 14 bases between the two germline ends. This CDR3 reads CASSSQGTANYGYTF. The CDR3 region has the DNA TGTGCCAGCAGCTCCCAGGGGACGGCTAACTATGGCTACACCTTC.

DNA of the CDR3: TGTGCCAGCAGTCCTACAGGGAATTCACCCCTCCACTTT. The encoded protein is CASSPTGNSPLHF. The V and J genes are TRBV6-5 and TRBJ1-6, with D possibly TRBD1 on 6 matching bases. The CDR3 runs to 13 residues. The germline V gene encodes CDR1 MNHEY and CDR2 SVGAGI. The V end was cut by 5 bases, the J end by 7 bases, with 9 bases between.

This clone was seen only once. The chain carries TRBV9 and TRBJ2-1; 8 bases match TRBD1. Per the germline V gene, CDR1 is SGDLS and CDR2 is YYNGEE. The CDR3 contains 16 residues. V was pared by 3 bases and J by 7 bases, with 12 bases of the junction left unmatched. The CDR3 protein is CASSAFTGGERNEQFF. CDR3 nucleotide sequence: TGTGCCAGCAGCGCCTTCACAGGGGGAGAGAGGAATGAGCAGTTCTTC.

The CDR3 DNA is TGTGCCACCAGTGACTCGGGGGGGGGTGAAATTCCAGATACGCAGTATTTT. As protein: CATSDSGGGEIPDTQYF. The rearrangement links TRBV24-1 to TRBJ2-3; 8 bases are shared with TRBD2. The CDR3 consists of 17 residues. The junction had 12 bases not matched to a gene; V was cut back by 4 bases and J by 4 bases. Germline V lookup: CDR1 KGHDR, CDR2 SFDVKD.